This T cell receptor beta chain originates from a study of cytomegalovirus exposure and HLA in healthy donors. Study details: HLA-typed donors contributed around 85 million unique TCRs, which were held in an early data release.

On this clone itself: Antigen unknown. The same CDR3 arises from other DNA sequences in this sample as well.

PCR employed 60 Vbeta and 13 Jbeta primers. Sequencing was performed with immunoSEQ multiplex PCR; in TCRdb, only in-frame clones are kept and a portion is missing. The sample records some 170,000 clones, about 80% being singletons. The study's findings and limits: About 87% or about 30% of the time was how often most TCR beta V segments were productive, according to an earlier analysis.

Germline V gives CDR1 SGHNT, CDR2 YENEEA. The CDR3 is 15 amino acids. Germline trimming cut 1 base from V and 0 bases from J; bases unmatched to any gene: 1. This TCR was sampled from a man aged 18 to 30 in good health and CMV-seropositive. Sequencing used PBMCs. V is TRBV11-3 and J is TRBJ2-3, with 7 bases aligning to TRBD2. Here the CDR3 reads CASSLGGGSTDTQYF. The CDR3 bases are TGTGCCAGCAGCTTAGGCGGGGGAAGCACAGATACGCAGTATTTT.